This T cell receptor (beta chain) was documented in a study of blood T cell repertoires in COVID-19. This table comes from immunoSEQ multiplex PCR, and its TCRdb copy is limited to in-frame clones, with some not included. The data contain under 300,000 clones, 87% of them singletons. From germline, CDR1 is LNHDA and CDR2 SQIVND (reference sequence). V was pared by 4 bases and J by 1 base, with 2 bases of the junction left unmatched. The CDR3 sequence is 16 residues long. The sequence was obtained from a woman aged 30 to 39 with acute COVID-19. The chain recombines TRBV19 with TRBJ2-1; 12 positions match TRBD2. The material sequenced was PBMCs or T cells enriched from blood (not recorded which). This chain's CDR3 is CASSTTSGSSYNEQFF. The CDR3 region has the DNA TGTGCCAGTAGTACGACTAGCGGGAGTTCCTACAATGAGCAGTTCTTC.